Included here is one T cell receptor (beta chain) sequence, with context. No antigen is known for it. This entry is derived from a study of glioma-infiltrating T cells. TCR alpha and beta CDR3 regions were amplified from RNA using iRepertoire nested multiplex PCR. TCRdb reprocessed the multiplex PCR reads with MiXCR, giving one entry per CDR3 protein. The sample shows around 190,000 distinct CDR3 sequences, roughly 45% of them seen only once. General study findings and limits: Gliomas, especially low-grade, showed above-expected tissue-blood divergence; non-neoplastic patients showed below. Tissue and blood shared very few CDR3 sequences.

Germline CDR1 and CDR2: SEHNR and FQNEAQ (reference sequence). The CDR3 extends over 14 amino acids. This TCR was sampled from a human donor with low-grade glioma or glioblastoma, undergoing nonglioma brain surgery, or in good health (not recorded which). The chain is built from TRBV7-9 and TRBJ2-7; the match to TRBD2 covers 10 bases. Matching the DNA end better, TRBJ2-1 makes the J call doubtful. The sequenced material came from glioma tissue, nonneoplastic brain tissue, or PBMCs (not recorded which). The CDR3 DNA follows: TGTGCCAGCAGAGGAAGACTAGCGGGCAATGAGCAGTTCTTC. Its protein is CASRGRLAGNEQFF.